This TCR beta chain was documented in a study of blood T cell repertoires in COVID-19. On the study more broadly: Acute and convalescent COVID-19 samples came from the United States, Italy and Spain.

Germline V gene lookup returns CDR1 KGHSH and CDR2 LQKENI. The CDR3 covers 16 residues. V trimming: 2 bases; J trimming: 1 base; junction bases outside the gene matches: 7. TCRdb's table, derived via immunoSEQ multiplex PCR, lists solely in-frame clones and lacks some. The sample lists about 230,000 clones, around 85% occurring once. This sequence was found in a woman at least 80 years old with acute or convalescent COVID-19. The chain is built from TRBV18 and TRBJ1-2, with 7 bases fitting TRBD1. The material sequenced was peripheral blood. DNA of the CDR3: TGTGCCAGCTCACCAATACCGGGACAGCTTAACTATGGCTACACCTTC. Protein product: CASSPIPGQLNYGYTF.